This entry lists 23 T cell receptor beta chains sequenced from one sample in a study of CD8 T cells in ankylosing spondylitis. Study observations and caveats: Blood from ankylosing spondylitis patients appeared to carry a characteristic roughly eight-variant TCR beta motif.

Their antigens remain unidentified. TCRdb used MiXCR to reprocess the 5' RACE reads, holding one entry per CDR3 protein. Of a few hundred thousand distinct CDR3 sequences in the sample, approximately 11% were seen once. Sequencing was done on a sample of blood, either unsorted or a sorted T cell fraction (not recorded which). The receptors come from a male donor with ankylosing spondylitis.

This clonotype was found a few times. The genes are TRBV7-9 and TRBJ2-7; the match to TRBD2 covers 13 bases. With V trimmed by 7 bases and J by 5 bases, 5 bases remained unmatched. CDR3 length: 14 residues. CDR1 SEHNR and CDR2 FQNEAQ come from the germline V gene (reference sequence). CDR3 residues: CASTRTSGSHEQYF. The CDR3 DNA reads as TGTGCCAGCACCAGGACTAGCGGGAGCCACGAGCAGTACTTC.

The chain couples TRBV7-8 to TRBJ2-1; the D gene is possibly TRBD1 (5 bases). CDR1 is SGHVS, CDR2 FQNEAQ, per germline. The V and J ends lost 4 bases and 9 bases respectively, with 7 bases between them. This CDR3 region has 11 residues. CDR3 in amino acids: CASSSQGEQFF. DNA for the CDR3: TGTGCCAGCAGCTCCCAGGGTGAGCAGTTCTTC. Variable domain in full (rest from reference TRBV7-8 and TRBJ2-1): GAGVSQSPRYKVAKRGQDVALRCDPISGHVSLFWYQQALGQGPEFLTYFQNEAQLDKSGLPSDRFFAERPEGSVSTLKIQRTQQEDSAVYLCASSSQGEQFFGPGTRLTVL.

The sample holds many counts of this clonotype. The rearrangement links TRBV12-3 or TRBV12-4 to TRBJ1-4; D call uncertain. V was shortened by 3 bases and J by 7 bases, with 12 bases between the two germline ends. This CDR3 spans 14 amino acids. The CDR3 DNA sequence: TGTGCCAGCAGTTTCCTTTCGGTGACTGAAAAACTGTTTTTT. Its protein is CASSFLSVTEKLFF.

The chain couples TRBV20-1 to TRBJ2-1; D is possibly TRBD1 or TRBD2 (5 bases each). Trimming stripped 5 bases from V and 6 bases from J, with 17 bases between. Per the germline V gene, CDR1 is DFQATT and CDR2 is SNEGSKA (reference sequence). The CDR3 runs to 14 residues. CDR3 sequence (DNA): TGCAGTGCTCTTAGGGACCCTATAGGCAATGAGCAGTTCTTC. This translates into CSALRDPIGNEQFF.

J is TRBJ2-1 and V is TRBV24-1, with D possibly TRBD2 on 7 matching bases. Germline loops: CDR1 KGHDR, CDR2 SFDVKD. The CDR3 sequence is 16 residues long. V was trimmed by 4 bases and J by 6 bases, leaving 18 bases between them. The CDR3 spells CATSDPGGGSVNEQFF. In nucleotides, the CDR3 is TGTGCCACCAGTGACCCTGGGGGCGGGAGCGTCAATGAGCAGTTCTTC.

This clonotype was counted ten times or more. V and J are TRBV29-1 and TRBJ2-1; TRBD2 matches 13 bases. Germline V CDR1 and CDR2: SQVTM, ANQGSEA. The CDR3 totals 14 residues. V was clipped by 4 bases and J by 8 bases; unmatched bases: 5. CDR3 region: CSVAGLAGLDEQFF. CDR3 in DNA: TGCAGCGTTGCGGGACTAGCGGGATTGGATGAGCAGTTCTTC.

This clonotype was observed a few times. The chain has TRBV13 and TRBJ1-2, with D tentatively TRBD1 (5 bases). Trimming removed 0 bases from V and 3 bases from J, with 8 bases in between. Germline values: CDR1 PRHDT, CDR2 FYEKMQ (reference sequence). The CDR3 totals 14 residues. CDR3 region: CASSLGTEDYGYTF. Here the CDR3 DNA reads TGTGCCAGCAGCTTAGGGACAGAAGACTATGGCTACACCTTC.

This clonotype was counted between two and nine times. This chain joins TRBV20-1 and TRBJ1-3; D is perhaps TRBD1 (6 bases). The CDR3 loop spans 16 amino acids. The germline gives CDR1 DFQATT, CDR2 SNEGSKA (reference sequence). V lost 6 bases, J lost 0 bases, and 18 bases lay in between. This CDR3 reads CSAGGRDWSSGNTIYF. The CDR3 DNA follows: TGCAGTGCAGGGGGAAGGGACTGGAGCTCTGGAAACACCATATATTTT.

The genes are TRBV10-3 and TRBJ2-1; 7 bases match TRBD2. The V and J ends lost 2 bases and 7 bases, in that order; junction bases with no gene match: 14. This CDR3 is built from 17 residues. Per germline, CDR1 ENHRY and CDR2 SYGVKD. The CDR3 region has the DNA TGTGCCATCAGTGAGGACATGAGGGAGGGGATGGGGAATGAGCAGTTCTTC. As protein: CAISEDMREGMGNEQFF.

This sequence joins TRBV6-5 and TRBJ2-7; tentatively, D is TRBD1 (6 bases). This CDR3 is 16 amino acids long. Trimming removed 0 bases at V and 1 base at J, with 13 bases between. CDR1 is MNHEY, CDR2 SVGAGI, per germline. CDR3 in amino acids: CASSYSNRVGSYEQYF. The CDR3 region has the DNA TGTGCCAGCAGTTACTCGAACAGGGTGGGTTCCTACGAGCAGTACTTC.

The chain recombines TRBV30 with TRBJ2-7; TRBD2 might be the D (7 bases). The CDR3 is 13 residues long. V was trimmed by 4 bases and J by 6 bases, leaving 16 bases between them. Looked up from germline, CDR1 is GTSNPN and CDR2 is SVGIG (reference sequence). CDR3: CAWKWGGGAEQYF. The CDR3 nucleotides read TGTGCCTGGAAGTGGGGAGGGGGTGCCGAGCAGTACTTC.

This clonotype occurred a few times. The rearrangement uses TRBV5-4 and TRBJ2-1; tentative D call: TRBD2 (6 bases). V lost 2 bases and J lost 0, with 9 bases in between. The CDR3 runs to 15 residues. Germline V CDR1 and CDR2: SGHNT, YYREEE (reference sequence). CDR3: CASSFQTSSYNEQFF. The CDR3 coding sequence is TGTGCCAGCAGCTTTCAGACTAGCTCCTACAATGAGCAGTTCTTC.

The chain employs TRBV30 and TRBJ1-1, with a tentative D call TRBD1 (6 bases). The ends were cut back, 1 base at V and 6 bases at J, with 15 bases in the middle. Germline V gives CDR1 GTSNPN, CDR2 SVGIG (reference sequence). The CDR3 is 14 amino acids. The CDR3 sequence is CAWSAGVDVPEAFF. The DNA of the CDR3 is TGTGCCTGGAGTGCAGGGGTTGATGTCCCTGAAGCTTTCTTT.

The chain recombines TRBV11-3 with TRBJ2-1; TRBD1 agrees at 8 bases. This CDR3 region has 16 residues. Germline V gene data show CDR1 as SGHNT and CDR2 as YENEEA. V trimming: 4 bases; J trimming: 6 bases; junction bases outside the gene matches: 11. The CDR3 spells CASSWAGTGDSNEQFF. In DNA, the CDR3 is TGTGCCAGCAGCTGGGCGGGGACAGGTGATTCCAATGAGCAGTTCTTC.

This clonotype was observed a handful of times. The chain joins TRBV2 to TRBJ1-3, with a tentative D call TRBD1 (5 bases). CDR1 and CDR2 (germline): SNHLY, FYNNEI. V was trimmed by 6 bases and J by 0 bases, leaving 12 bases between them. This CDR3 is built from 15 residues. The CDR3 sequence: CASSRQSTSGNTIYF. CDR3 nucleotide sequence: TGTGCCAGCAGCCGACAGTCCACCTCTGGAAACACCATATATTTT.

This clonotype was seen at least ten times. The chain joins TRBV12-3 or TRBV12-4 to TRBJ1-2, with 8 bases identical to TRBD1. The CDR3 runs 14 residues. V was pared by 6 bases and J by 4 bases, with 7 bases of the junction left unmatched. CDR3 region: CASRSQGAIYGYTF. The CDR3 coding sequence is TGTGCCAGCAGGTCCCAGGGGGCGATCTATGGCTACACCTTC.

This clonotype was counted at least ten times. The rearrangement uses TRBV12-3 or TRBV12-4 and TRBJ1-1; a possible D gene is TRBD1 (5 bases). There are 12 residues in the CDR3. V was shortened by 8 bases and J by 4 bases, with 11 bases between the two germline ends. This CDR3 reads CASGSGFTEAFF. The CDR3 coding sequence is TGTGCCAGCGGGTCAGGGTTCACTGAAGCTTTCTTT.

This clonotype was counted a few times. This chain connects TRBV5-1 to TRBJ2-5; TRBD2 matches at 8 bases. The trim removed 1 base at V and 1 base at J, leaving 9 bases unmatched. Germline-derived CDR1 and CDR2 are SGHRS and YFSETQ. The length of the CDR3 is 17 residues. The CDR3 is CASSLLSSGLIQETQYF. DNA of the CDR3: TGCGCCAGCAGCTTGTTATCTAGCGGGCTTATCCAAGAGACCCAGTACTTC.

This clonotype was recorded a few times. The chain is built from TRBV2 and TRBJ1-5; D is uncertain. This CDR3 region has 16 residues. Germline values: CDR1 SNHLY, CDR2 FYNNEI. V lost 4 bases and J 0 bases, leaving 13 bases between the germline ends. The CDR3 region has the DNA TGTGCCAGCAGTGGGTTTGGACCGAATAGCAATCAGCCCCAGCATTTT. It yields the protein CASSGFGPNSNQPQHF.

The chain uses TRBV15 and TRBJ2-1; D perhaps matches TRBD2 (5 bases). Germline assignment: CDR1 LNHNV and CDR2 YYDKDF (reference sequence). Between the trimmed V and J ends, which lost 0 bases and 0 bases, there was a span of 9 bases. This CDR3 spans 16 amino acids. The CDR3 coding sequence is TGTGCCACCAGCAGAGATCTGGGGAGCTCCTACAATGAGCAGTTCTTC. It codes for CATSRDLGSSYNEQFF.

In DNA form, the CDR3 reads TGTGCCAGCAGTTTACGGGGGAGTAGTGGAGGCCTGAGCACAGATACGCAGTATTTT. Amino acids: CASSLRGSSGGLSTDTQYF. This chain links TRBV12-3 or TRBV12-4 with TRBJ2-3, with TRBD2 as a possible D gene (6 bases). V shed 2 bases and J shed 0 bases, with 21 bases lying between them. The length of the CDR3 is 19 residues.

The chain is built from TRBV28 and TRBJ2-7; tentative D call: TRBD2 (5 bases). With 6 bases removed from V and 3 bases from J, the gap between germline ends came to 15 bases. Germline CDR1 is MDHEN and CDR2 is SYDVKM. CDR3 length equals 14 residues. CDR3 region: CASRRVGEYYEQYF. As DNA, the CDR3 is TGTGCCAGCAGGCGGGTGGGAGAATACTACGAGCAGTACTTC.

This clonotype was observed a few times. The V call is TRBV11-1, the J call TRBJ2-3, with 13 bases matching TRBD2. The CDR3 covers 18 residues. The junction had 11 bases not matched to a gene; V was cut back by 6 bases and J by 2 bases. Germline V lookup: CDR1 SGHAT, CDR2 FQDESV (reference sequence). The CDR3 here is CASRRTSGRRVTTDTQYF. The CDR3 DNA reads TGTGCCAGCAGGCGGACTAGCGGGAGAAGAGTAACCACAGATACGCAGTATTTT.